The clone carrying this TCR beta chain was picked up a small number of times. Germline values: CDR1 SGHTA, CDR2 FQGTGA. The CDR3 runs 14 residues. The junction had 7 bases not matched to a gene; V was cut back by 5 bases and J by 6 bases. A unique molecular identifier was attached to every TCR cDNA molecule. One entry per CDR3 protein, called by TCRdb with MiXCR from the 5' RACE reads. This table holds just over 70,000 distinct CDR3 sequences, 8% to 9% found once. These data belong to a study of spatial heterogeneity in lung cancer. For the study at large: PBMC samples from follow-up, when available, were sequenced at a median of about 2 years post-resection.

Indicated time point: blood at routine non-recurrence follow-up after resection. This material consisted of PBMCs, taken at follow-up. This receptor was identified in a female donor with early-stage non-small cell lung cancer. The chain joins TRBV7-3 to TRBJ2-1, with 7 nucleotides matching TRBD2. CDR3 protein: CASSPRDYGNEQFF. CDR3 nucleotides: TGTGCCAGCAGCCCCCGGGACTACGGCAATGAGCAGTTCTTC.